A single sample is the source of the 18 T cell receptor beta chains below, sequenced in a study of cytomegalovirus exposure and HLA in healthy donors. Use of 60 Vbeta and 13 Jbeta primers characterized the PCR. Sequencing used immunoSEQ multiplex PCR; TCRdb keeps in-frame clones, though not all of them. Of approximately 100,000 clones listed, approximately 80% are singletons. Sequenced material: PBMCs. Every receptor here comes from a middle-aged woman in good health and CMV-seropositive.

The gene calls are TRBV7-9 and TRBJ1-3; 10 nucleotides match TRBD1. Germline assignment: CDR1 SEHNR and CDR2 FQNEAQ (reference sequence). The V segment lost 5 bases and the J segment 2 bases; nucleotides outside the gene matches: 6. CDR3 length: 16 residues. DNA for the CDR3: TGTGCCAGCAGCCGACAGGGGGCGAATGCTGGAAACACCATATATTTT. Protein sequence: CASSRQGANAGNTIYF.

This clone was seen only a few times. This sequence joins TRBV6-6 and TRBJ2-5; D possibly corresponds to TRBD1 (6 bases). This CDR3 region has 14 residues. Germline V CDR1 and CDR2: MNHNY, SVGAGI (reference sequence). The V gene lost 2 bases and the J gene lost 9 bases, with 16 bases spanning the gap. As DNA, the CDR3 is TGTGCCAGCAGTTACACGGGACATGCCATGGCCCAGTACTTC. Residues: CASSYTGHAMAQYF.

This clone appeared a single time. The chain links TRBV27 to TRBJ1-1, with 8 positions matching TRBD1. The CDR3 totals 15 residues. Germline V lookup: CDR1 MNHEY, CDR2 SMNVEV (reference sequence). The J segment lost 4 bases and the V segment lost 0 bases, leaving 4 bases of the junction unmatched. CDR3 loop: CASSLSQGVGTEAFF. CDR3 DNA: TGTGCCAGCAGTTTATCACAGGGGGTAGGCACTGAAGCTTTCTTT.

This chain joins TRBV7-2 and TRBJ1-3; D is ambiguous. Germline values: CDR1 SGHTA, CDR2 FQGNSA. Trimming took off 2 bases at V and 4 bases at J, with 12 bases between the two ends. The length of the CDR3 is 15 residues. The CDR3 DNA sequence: TGTGCCAGCAGCTTAATCCAAGGGAGGGGAAACACCATATATTTT. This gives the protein CASSLIQGRGNTIYF.

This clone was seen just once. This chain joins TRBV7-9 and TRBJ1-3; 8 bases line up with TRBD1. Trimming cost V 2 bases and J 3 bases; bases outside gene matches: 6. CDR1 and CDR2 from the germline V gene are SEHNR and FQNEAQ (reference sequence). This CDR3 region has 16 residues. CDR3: CASSLNQGADGNTIYF. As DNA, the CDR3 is TGTGCCAGCAGCTTAAACCAGGGGGCTGATGGAAACACCATATATTTT.

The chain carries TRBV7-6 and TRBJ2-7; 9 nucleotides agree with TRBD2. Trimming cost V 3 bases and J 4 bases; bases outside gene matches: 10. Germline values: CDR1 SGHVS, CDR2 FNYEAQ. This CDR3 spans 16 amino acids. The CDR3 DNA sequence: TGTGCCAGCAGCTTGTTTGTGGGTAGCGGGGGATACGAGCAGTACTTC. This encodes CASSLFVGSGGYEQYF.

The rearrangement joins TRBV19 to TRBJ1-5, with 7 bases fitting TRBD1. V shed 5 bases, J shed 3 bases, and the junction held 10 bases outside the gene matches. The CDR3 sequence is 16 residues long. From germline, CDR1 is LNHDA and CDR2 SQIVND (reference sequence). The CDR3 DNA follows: TGTGCCAGTAGTCCCCCCGGACAGGTGTTCAATCAGCCCCAGCATTTT. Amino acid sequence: CASSPPGQVFNQPQHF.

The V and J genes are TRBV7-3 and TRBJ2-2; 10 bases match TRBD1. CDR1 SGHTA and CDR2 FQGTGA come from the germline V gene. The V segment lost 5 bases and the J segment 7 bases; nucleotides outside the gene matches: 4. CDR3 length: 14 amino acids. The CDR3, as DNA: TGTGCCAGCAGCAAGGACAGGGGGTTCGGGGAGCTGTTTTTT. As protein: CASSKDRGFGELFF.

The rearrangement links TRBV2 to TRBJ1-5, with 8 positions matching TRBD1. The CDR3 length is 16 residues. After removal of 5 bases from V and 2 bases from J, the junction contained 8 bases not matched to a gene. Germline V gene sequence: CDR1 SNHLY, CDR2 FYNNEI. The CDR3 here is CASSKRTGRGNQPQHF. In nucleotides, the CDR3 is TGTGCCAGCAGTAAAAGGACAGGGCGAGGCAATCAGCCCCAGCATTTT.

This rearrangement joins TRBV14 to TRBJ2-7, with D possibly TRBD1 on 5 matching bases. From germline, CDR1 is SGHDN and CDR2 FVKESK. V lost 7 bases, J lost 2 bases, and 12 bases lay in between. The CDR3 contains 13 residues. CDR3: CASKVAGTYEQYF. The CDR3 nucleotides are TGTGCCAGCAAGGTTGCAGGGACCTACGAGCAGTACTTC.

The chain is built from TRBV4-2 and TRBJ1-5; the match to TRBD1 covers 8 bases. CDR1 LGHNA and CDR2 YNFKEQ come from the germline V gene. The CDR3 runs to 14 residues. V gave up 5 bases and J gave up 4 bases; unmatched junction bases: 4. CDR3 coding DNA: TGTGCCAGCAGCGAGAGGACAGGGAATCAGCCCCAGCATTTT. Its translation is CASSERTGNQPQHF.

The CDR3 nucleotides read TGCGCCAGCAGTGAAGGGGGCTACTCCTACAATGAGCAGTTCTTC. Translated, it gives CASSEGGYSYNEQFF. The chain uses TRBV10-1 and TRBJ2-1; 7 bases fit TRBD1. Germline-derived CDR1 and CDR2 are WNHNN and SYGVQD (reference sequence). This CDR3 contains 15 residues. J was trimmed by 0 bases and V by 3 bases; bases with no gene match: 2.

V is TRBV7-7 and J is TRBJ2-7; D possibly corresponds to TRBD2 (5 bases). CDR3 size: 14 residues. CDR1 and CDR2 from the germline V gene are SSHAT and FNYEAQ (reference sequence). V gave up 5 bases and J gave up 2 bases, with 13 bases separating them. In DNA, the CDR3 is TGTGCCAGCAGCCCAGGAGGAAGGCCCTACGAGCAGTACTTC. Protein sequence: CASSPGGRPYEQYF.

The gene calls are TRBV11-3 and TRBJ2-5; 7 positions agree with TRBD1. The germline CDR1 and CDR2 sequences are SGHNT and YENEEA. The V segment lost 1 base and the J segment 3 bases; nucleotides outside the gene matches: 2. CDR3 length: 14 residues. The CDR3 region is CASSLVQGEETQYF. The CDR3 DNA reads TGTGCCAGCAGCTTAGTCCAGGGGGAAGAGACCCAGTACTTC.

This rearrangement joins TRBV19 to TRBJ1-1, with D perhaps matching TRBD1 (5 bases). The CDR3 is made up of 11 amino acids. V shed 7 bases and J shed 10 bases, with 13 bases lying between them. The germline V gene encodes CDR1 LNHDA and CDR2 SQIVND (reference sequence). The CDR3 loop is CASTGDVVAFF. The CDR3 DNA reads TGTGCCAGTACGGGGGACGTTGTAGCTTTCTTT.

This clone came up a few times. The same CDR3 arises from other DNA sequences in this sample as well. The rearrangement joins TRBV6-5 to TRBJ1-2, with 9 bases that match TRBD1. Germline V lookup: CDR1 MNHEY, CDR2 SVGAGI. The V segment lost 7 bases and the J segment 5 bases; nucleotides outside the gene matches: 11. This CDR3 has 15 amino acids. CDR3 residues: CASKAGDRVKYGYTF. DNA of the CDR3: TGTGCCAGCAAGGCAGGGGACAGGGTCAAATATGGCTACACCTTC.

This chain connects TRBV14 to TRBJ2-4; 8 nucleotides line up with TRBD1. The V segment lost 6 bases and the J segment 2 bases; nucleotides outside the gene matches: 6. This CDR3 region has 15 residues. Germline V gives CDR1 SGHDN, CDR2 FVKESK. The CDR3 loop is CASSPQGVPKNIQYF. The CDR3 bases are TGTGCCAGCAGTCCACAGGGGGTACCCAAAAACATTCAGTACTTC.

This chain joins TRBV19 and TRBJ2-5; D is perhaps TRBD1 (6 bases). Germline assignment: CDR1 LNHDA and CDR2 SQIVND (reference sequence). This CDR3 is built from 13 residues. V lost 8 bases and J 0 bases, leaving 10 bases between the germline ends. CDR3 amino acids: CASSRDNQETQYF. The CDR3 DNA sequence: TGTGCCAGTTCACGGGACAACCAAGAGACCCAGTACTTC.